Included here is one T cell receptor beta chain sequence, with context. The V end was cut by 10 bases, the J end by 8 bases, with 14 bases between. In germline, CDR1 is LNHDA, CDR2 SQIVND (reference sequence). The CDR3 is 11 amino acids. The sample comes from a study of chemoradiotherapy in HPV16-positive cancers. The overall study: A couple of HPV16-positive patients' cells yielded candidate HPV-specific clones and common motifs.

The table came from immunoSEQ multiplex PCR; TCRdb's copy has only in-frame clones and leaves some out. The profile covers 20,000 to 25,000 clones, with approximately 90% appearing a single time and less than 6% taken by the ten largest. The chain carries TRBV19 and TRBJ1-2; D is undetermined. This material consisted of blood, taken from a patient who underwent chemoradiotherapy. The TCR sequence derives from a human donor with HPV-associated anogenital cancer. The CDR3 reads CATKTATGYTF. CDR3 bases: TGTGCCACCAAAACCGCAACAGGCTACACCTTC.